Shown below are 11 T cell receptor beta chains from a single sample sequenced in a study of Ad26.COV2.S vaccination and SARS-CoV-2 variants. Treatment meaning: about 20 received Ad26.COV2.S at low or high dose, single or two shots; five or six received placebo; per-sample allocation not given. Specimen acquisition occurred on day 63 following the initial vaccine or placebo injection. Measured with immunoSEQ multiplex PCR; TCRdb has only the in-frame clones, and not every one. The table lists more than 250,000 clones, approximately 87% of them singletons, with 2.5% to 3.5% in the top ten. The sequencing here drew on peripheral blood, taken in a trial of Ad26.COV2.S vaccine versus placebo. These receptors were taken from a person aged 18-65 years who received the Ad26.COV2.S COVID-19 vaccine or a placebo.

The gene calls are TRBV6-5 and TRBJ1-3, with a possible D match to TRBD1 (6 bases). The V gene's germline CDR1 is MNHEY and CDR2 SVGAGI. Trimming left V 6 bases short and J 7 bases short, with 16 bases between. The CDR3 has 14 residues. In nucleotides, the CDR3 is TGTGCCAGCAGACCGACAGGATCTCGGAACACCATATATTTT. Its protein is CASRPTGSRNTIYF.

The chain uses TRBV9 and TRBJ2-7; D might be TRBD1 (6 bases). V lost 3 bases to trimming and J lost 6 bases, with 22 bases between them. The CDR3 totals 16 residues. Germline V gene lookup returns CDR1 SGDLS and CDR2 YYNGEE. The CDR3 region is CASSATRQAPLREQYF. CDR3 in DNA: TGTGCCAGCAGCGCCACCAGACAGGCCCCCTTACGCGAGCAGTACTTC.

This chain links TRBV7-6 with TRBJ1-1; perhaps TRBD1 as D (5 bases). The CDR3 sequence is 17 residues long. The V gene's germline CDR1 is SGHVS and CDR2 FNYEAQ. Trimming left V 2 bases short and J 3 bases short, with 19 bases between. CDR3 region: CASSLPKSGPGYTEAFF. The CDR3 coding sequence is TGTGCCAGCAGCTTACCCAAATCCGGGCCAGGGTACACTGAAGCTTTCTTT.

V gene TRBV6-5 combines with J gene TRBJ2-1; TRBD2 matches at 12 bases. The germline V gene has CDR1 MNHEY and CDR2 SVGAGI. V shed 5 bases and J 7 bases; nucleotides not matched to a gene: 6. CDR3 length equals 15 residues. This CDR3 reads CASSLAGGPLNEQFF. In nucleotides, the CDR3 is TGTGCCAGCAGTCTAGCGGGAGGGCCCCTTAATGAGCAGTTCTTC.

This chain connects TRBV7-3 to TRBJ2-7, with D possibly matching TRBD1 (6 bases). The germline gives CDR1 SGHTA, CDR2 FQGTGA. This CDR3 is built from 15 residues. Trimming shortened V by 1 base and J by 6 bases, and 16 bases separated the two germline ends. The CDR3 DNA reads as TGTGCCAGCAGCTTAATGGCAGGGGAACTATCCGAGCAGTACTTC. This gives the protein CASSLMAGELSEQYF.

V and J are TRBV15 and TRBJ1-5; D is ambiguous. V gave up 5 bases and J gave up 2 bases, with 10 bases separating them. Germline CDR1 reads LNHNV; CDR2 reads YYDKDF (reference sequence). This CDR3 is built from 14 residues. The CDR3 bases are TGTGCCACCAGCGGAGGATCTGGCAATCAGCCCCAGCATTTT. It specifies CATSGGSGNQPQHF.

This clone occurred once. The J gene is TRBJ2-2, the V gene TRBV5-1; D gene ambiguous. The germline gives CDR1 SGHRS, CDR2 YFSETQ. The CDR3 extends over 15 amino acids. V was clipped by 4 bases and J by 5 bases, with 15 bases between them. The CDR3 DNA is TGCGCCAGCAGCACGATGGGGAAAACAACCGGGGAGCTGTTTTTT. Protein sequence: CASSTMGKTTGELFF.

The chain uses TRBV6-5 and TRBJ2-2; maybe TRBD1 (7 bases). Trimming left V 2 bases short and J 0 bases short, with 10 bases between. Germline V CDR1 and CDR2: MNHEY, SVGAGI. The CDR3 is made up of 16 amino acids. The CDR3 sequence is CASSYGGTANTGELFF. For the CDR3, the DNA is TGTGCCAGCAGTTACGGGGGGACAGCGAACACCGGGGAGCTGTTTTTT.

V gene TRBV25-1 combines with J gene TRBJ1-3; 10 bases are shared with TRBD1. The V gene end was trimmed by 0 bases and the J gene end by 0 bases; junction bases not matched to a gene: 5. The CDR3 is 18 residues long. Germline V gene lookup returns CDR1 MGHDK and CDR2 SYGVNS. The CDR3 DNA reads TGTGCCAGCAGTGAATATGGGACAGGGGCCTCCTCTGGAAACACCATATATTTT. This sequence encodes CASSEYGTGASSGNTIYF.

This clone showed up just a few times. The chain couples TRBV7-9 to TRBJ1-2; D is uncertain. Trimming stripped 1 base from V and 2 bases from J, with 5 bases between. The germline CDR1 and CDR2 sequences are SEHNR and FQNEAQ (reference sequence). The CDR3 has 13 amino acids. Here the CDR3 reads CASSLGPNYGYTF. The CDR3 coding sequence is TGTGCCAGCAGCTTAGGACCAAACTATGGCTACACCTTC.

Of note for this clone: The same CDR3 arises from other DNA sequences in this sample as well. The rearrangement joins TRBV2 to TRBJ1-1; D gene uncertain. Trimming took 6 bases from V and 1 from J, leaving 9 bases between them. Germline lookup yields CDR1 SNHLY and CDR2 FYNNEI. The CDR3 covers 13 residues. In nucleotides, the CDR3 is TGTGCCAGCAGGTACAGAACGAACACTGAAGCTTTCTTT. This sequence encodes CASRYRTNTEAFF.